This T cell receptor (beta chain) was found in a study of Ad26.COV2.S vaccination and SARS-CoV-2 variants. Study overall: A COV1001 Ad26.COV2.S trial-arm participant provided the sample. Ad26.COV2.S shots went into the muscle once or twice, 56 days apart.

The treatment is: around 19 received Ad26.COV2.S at low or high dose, single or two shots; 5 received placebo; per-sample allocation not given. Day 63 after the first injection of vaccine or placebo was the sampling time. The individual, an adult aged 18-55 years, was a donor in Boston. What was given as vaccine was an Ad26 vector encoding Wuhan-strain SARS-CoV-2 spike. The V gene lost 0 bases and the J gene lost 0 bases, with 8 bases spanning the gap. Germline assignment: CDR1 LNHDA and CDR2 SQIVND (reference sequence). This CDR3 region has 15 residues. TCRdb's table, derived via immunoSEQ multiplex PCR, lists solely in-frame clones and lacks some. Found here are some 640,000 clones, roughly 90% of them singletons; the top ten hold about 1.5%. This clone showed up many times.

The sequence derives from a person between 18 and 59 years old who received the Ad26.COV2.S COVID-19 vaccine or a placebo. The sequenced sample was peripheral blood, obtained in a trial of Ad26.COV2.S vaccine versus placebo. V usage is TRBV19 and J usage is TRBJ1-2; D ambiguous. For the CDR3, the DNA is TGTGCCAGTAGTATAGAAGGAACAGCTAACTATGGCTACACCTTC. Translation gives CASSIEGTANYGYTF.